This entry concerns a single T cell receptor beta chain. No antigen is known for it. Looked up from germline, CDR1 is MNHNS and CDR2 is SASEGT. CDR3 size: 15 residues. The data were obtained in a study of T cells expressing NK-cell markers. About the study: It was sorted CD3+CD56+NKG2C+, CD3+CD56+NKG2C- and CD3+CD56-NKG2C+ T cells that supplied the TCR beta repertoires. Study-level results: In a handful of donors, dominant NKG2C+ clonotypes were roughly 1.0-7.0% of CD8+ T cells.

TCRdb re-called the 5' RACE reads and catalogs CDR3 proteins one per entry, DNA excluded. The repertoire table contains about 160,000 distinct CDR3 sequences. The sequenced material came from blood T cells: a sorted CD56 or NKG2C T cell subset, CD4+ or CD8+ T cells, or bulk PBMC T cells (not recorded which). The receptor was isolated from a man aged 18-75 years in good health. The J gene is TRBJ1-4, the V gene TRBV6-1; the D gene TCRdb calls, TRBD1, cannot be checked with no DNA. CDR3 in amino acids: CASSRNGGFNEKLFF.